A single sample gave rise to the 13 T cell receptor beta chains below, sequenced in a study of blood T cell repertoires in COVID-19. Profiling relied on immunoSEQ multiplex PCR, and the TCRdb table lists in-frame clones only, not all of them. The sample has 150,000 to 200,000 clones, over 60% seen once. Sequencing was carried out using peripheral blood. The receptor source for this set is an older woman with acute or convalescent COVID-19.

The V call is TRBV9, the J call TRBJ1-3, with a tentative D call TRBD1 (6 bases). The CDR3 runs to 16 residues. The germline V and J ends were trimmed by 2 bases and 4 bases, with 16 bases remaining between them. Per germline, CDR1 SGDLS and CDR2 YYNGEE. The CDR3 here is CASSVAGASPGNTIYF. CDR3 sequence (DNA): TGTGCCAGCAGCGTGGCGGGGGCCTCACCCGGAAACACCATATATTTT.

The chain carries TRBV2 and TRBJ2-1, with 7 nucleotides matching TRBD1. The V segment lost 5 bases and the J segment 4 bases; nucleotides outside the gene matches: 5. The CDR3 loop spans 14 amino acids. Germline lookup yields CDR1 SNHLY and CDR2 FYNNEI. The CDR3 reads CASSRQGMYNEQFF. In nucleotides, the CDR3 is TGTGCCAGCAGTAGACAGGGAATGTACAATGAGCAGTTCTTC.

The chain couples TRBV6-5 to TRBJ1-5, with 7 bases matching TRBD1. V gave up 5 bases and J gave up 2 bases; unmatched junction bases: 6. Germline CDR1 and CDR2: MNHEY and SVGAGI. The CDR3 has 15 amino acids. The CDR3 DNA reads TGTGCCAGCAGTCGACTCAGGGGGGGCAATCAGCCCCAGCATTTT. Translated, it gives CASSRLRGGNQPQHF.

The rearrangement joins TRBV19 to TRBJ1-5; D uncertain. CDR1 and CDR2 (germline): LNHDA, SQIVND (reference sequence). CDR3 length: 14 residues. V shed 3 bases and J shed 3 bases, with 9 bases lying between them. The CDR3 protein is CASSMTTNNQPQHF. The CDR3 coding sequence is TGTGCCAGTAGTATGACGACAAACAATCAGCCCCAGCATTTT.

CDR3 region: CASSLGSGRERAQYF. The CDR3 DNA reads as TGTGCCAGCAGCTTAGGCAGCGGGAGGGAACGGGCCCAGTACTTC. The chain has TRBV7-3 and TRBJ2-5, with 10 bases aligning to TRBD2. CDR3 size: 15 residues. The J segment lost 9 bases and the V segment lost 2 bases, leaving 9 bases of the junction unmatched. Looked up from germline, CDR1 is SGHTA and CDR2 is FQGTGA.

This clone appeared a few times. The V and J genes are TRBV7-5 and TRBJ1-3; TRBD1 is taken as the D call from the table, unchecked against the DNA. TRBV7-5 is termed a pseudogene. This CDR3 is 16 amino acids long. CDR3 DNA sequence: TGTGCCAGAAGCCCTAAGGGGCTATTAGCCGGAAACACCATATATTTT. This translates into CARSPKGLLAGNTIYF.

This chain joins TRBV6-5 and TRBJ2-7; 7 bases map to TRBD2. Germline CDR1 reads MNHEY; CDR2 reads SVGAGI. Trimming cost V 8 bases and J 2 bases; bases outside gene matches: 9. The CDR3 sequence is 14 residues long. CDR3 nucleotide sequence: TGTGCCAGCGAGAGGAGGGGACTAACCTACGAGCAGTACTTC. Its translation is CASERRGLTYEQYF.

This clone was counted a single time. The genes are TRBV19 and TRBJ1-5, with TRBD1 matching over 11 bases. The CDR3 covers 20 residues. Germline-derived CDR1 and CDR2 are LNHDA and SQIVND (reference sequence). The junction had 18 bases not matched to a gene; V was cut back by 7 bases and J by 1 base. CDR3 protein: CASTDWGWDRGIGSNQPQHF. CDR3 coding DNA: TGTGCCAGTACCGACTGGGGGTGGGACAGGGGGATTGGGAGCAATCAGCCCCAGCATTTT.

CDR3: CASSLQGRVNEQFF. DNA of the CDR3: TGTGCCAGCAGCTTACAGGGGCGGGTCAATGAGCAGTTCTTC. The chain is built from TRBV7-3 and TRBJ2-1, with a possible D match to TRBD1 (6 bases). Per the germline V gene, CDR1 is SGHTA and CDR2 is FQGTGA. The V end was cut by 2 bases, the J end by 6 bases, with 11 bases between. The CDR3 totals 14 residues.

V and J are TRBV9 and TRBJ1-2, with D possibly TRBD1 on 5 matching bases. Germline CDR1 is SGDLS and CDR2 is YYNGEE. CDR3 length: 15 amino acids. V lost 0 bases to trimming and J lost 0 bases, with 9 bases between them. CDR3 region: CASSVGGTSNYGYTF. The CDR3 DNA follows: TGTGCCAGCAGCGTAGGGGGCACTTCTAACTATGGCTACACCTTC.

This clone was detected once. Other DNA sequences in this specimen translate into the identical CDR3. CDR3 coding DNA: TGCGCCAGCAGCCCGACTAGCGGGAGTGCAGATACGCAGTATTTT. Translated, it gives CASSPTSGSADTQYF. This chain links TRBV5-1 with TRBJ2-3; 12 bases are shared with TRBD2. The CDR3 has 15 amino acids. Germline trimming cut 4 bases from V and 4 bases from J; bases unmatched to any gene: 4. Per germline, CDR1 SGHRS and CDR2 YFSETQ.

This chain uses TRBV27 with TRBJ2-1; 8 bases match TRBD2. The CDR3 loop spans 12 amino acids. The germline gives CDR1 MNHEY, CDR2 SMNVEV (reference sequence). J was trimmed by 12 bases and V by 5 bases; bases with no gene match: 6. The CDR3 region has the DNA TGTGCCAGCAGTCCCCCGGGGGGGATGCAGTTCTTC. Encoded protein: CASSPPGGMQFF.

The chain employs TRBV12-3 or TRBV12-4 and TRBJ1-1, with D unclear. The CDR3 has 13 residues. V lost 7 bases and J lost 2, with 11 bases in between. CDR3 protein: CASIPRVNTEAFF. Written as DNA, the CDR3 is TGTGCCAGCATCCCGAGGGTTAACACTGAAGCTTTCTTT.